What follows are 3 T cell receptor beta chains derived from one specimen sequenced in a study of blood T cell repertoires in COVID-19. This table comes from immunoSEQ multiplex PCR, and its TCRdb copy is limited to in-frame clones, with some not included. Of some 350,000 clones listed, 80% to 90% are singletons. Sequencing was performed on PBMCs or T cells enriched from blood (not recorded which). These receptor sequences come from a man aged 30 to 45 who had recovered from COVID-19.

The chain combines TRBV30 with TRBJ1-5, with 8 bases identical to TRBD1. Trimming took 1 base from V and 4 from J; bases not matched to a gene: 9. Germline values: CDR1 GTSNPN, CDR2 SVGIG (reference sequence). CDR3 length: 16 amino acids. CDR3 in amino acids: CAWSGRGLVANQPQHF. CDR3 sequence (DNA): TGTGCCTGGAGTGGCAGGGGGCTAGTAGCGAATCAGCCCCAGCATTTT. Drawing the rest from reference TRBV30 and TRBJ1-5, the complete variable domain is SQTIHQWPATLVQPVGSPLSLECTVEGTSNPNLYWYRQAAGRGLQLLFYSVGIGQISSEVPQNLSASRPQDRQFILSSKKLLLSDSGFYLCAWSGRGLVANQPQHFGDGTRLSIL.

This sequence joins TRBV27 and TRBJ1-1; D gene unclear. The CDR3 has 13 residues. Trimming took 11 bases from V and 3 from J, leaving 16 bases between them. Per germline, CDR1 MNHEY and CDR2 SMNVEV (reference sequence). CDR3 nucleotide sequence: TGTGCCGCCGGTCGAGGGAGGGACACTGAAGCTTTCTTT. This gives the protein CAAGRGRDTEAFF.

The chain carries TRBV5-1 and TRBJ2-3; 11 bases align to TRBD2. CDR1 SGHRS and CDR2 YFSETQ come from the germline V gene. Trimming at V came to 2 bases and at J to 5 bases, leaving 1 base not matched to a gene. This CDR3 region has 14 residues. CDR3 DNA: TGCGCCAGCAGCTTCGGACTAGCGGGAGATACGCAGTATTTT. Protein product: CASSFGLAGDTQYF.